This is a list of T cell receptor beta chains from one sample in a study of blood T cells in healthy people across ages. A single record per CDR3 protein comes from TCRdb applying MiXCR to the 5' RACE reads. This sample has fewer than 800,000 distinct CDR3 sequences; about 25% occur once, and the top ten carry 9.4%. A further study also used this sample, focusing on T cells of mothers and their children.

The sequenced sample was blood. The receptors were gathered from a boy aged 5 to 17 in good health. CDR3s include the opening cysteine and the closing phenylalanine or tryptophan. The order of the fields is CDR3 DNA, CDR3 protein, V gene, J gene, CDR3 length, D gene, clone size. D genes are given only for firm matches. Some rows mark clone size as missing; the rest say once, few, many or name a class of expanded clone.

cdr3_nt: TGTGCCAGCAGTTTGATCCCCCGGGCGAGTCAGCCCCAGCATTTT
cdr3_aa: CASSLIPRASQPQHF
v_call: TRBV28
j_call: TRBJ1-5
cdr3_length: 15
d_call: -
clone_size: -

cdr3_nt: TGTGCCAGCAGTCCCTCTGACAGTATCACTGAAGCTTTCTTT
cdr3_aa: CASSPSDSITEAFF
v_call: TRBV12-3/TRBV12-4
j_call: TRBJ1-1
cdr3_length: 14
d_call: -
clone_size: -

cdr3_nt: TGTGCCAGCAGCGCCTTCCCCCACGCCCCGACTAGCGGGCACCAAGAGACCCAGTACTTC
cdr3_aa: CASSAFPHAPTSGHQETQYF
v_call: TRBV11-2
j_call: TRBJ2-5
cdr3_length: 20
d_call: TRBD2
clone_size: few

cdr3_nt: TGTGCCAGCAGTGTAAGTTTGGCCTACGAGCAGTACTTC
cdr3_aa: CASSVSLAYEQYF
v_call: TRBV6-1
j_call: TRBJ2-7
cdr3_length: 13
d_call: -
clone_size: -

cdr3_nt: TGTGCCAGCAGTTTAGCGCTAGGGGCCCGAGGGGCCCAGTACTTC
cdr3_aa: CASSLALGARGAQYF
v_call: TRBV12-3/TRBV12-4
j_call: TRBJ2-5
cdr3_length: 15
d_call: -
clone_size: -

cdr3_nt: TGCAGCGCCCGGCGCAGGAGGGATTACAATGAGCAGTTCTTC
cdr3_aa: CSARRRRDYNEQFF
v_call: TRBV29-1
j_call: TRBJ2-1
cdr3_length: 14
d_call: -
clone_size: -

cdr3_nt: TGTGCTAGTGGTCTGGGATCCGGGACAGGGGGCCAAGAGACCCAGTACTTC
cdr3_aa: CASGLGSGTGGQETQYF
v_call: TRBV12-5
j_call: TRBJ2-5
cdr3_length: 17
d_call: TRBD1
clone_size: -

cdr3_nt: TGTGCCAGCTTGACAGGATCTTTCTACGAGCAGTACTTC
cdr3_aa: CASLTGSFYEQYF
v_call: TRBV12-3/TRBV12-4
j_call: TRBJ2-7
cdr3_length: 13
d_call: -
clone_size: few

cdr3_nt: TGTGCCAGCAGCTTAGTGGCGGGCGACTATACCTACAATGAGCAGTTCTTC
cdr3_aa: CASSLVAGDYTYNEQFF
v_call: TRBV7-4
j_call: TRBJ2-1
cdr3_length: 17
d_call: -
clone_size: -

cdr3_nt: TGCAGCGGGCGCGAGACTAGCGGAAATGAGCAGTTCTTC
cdr3_aa: CSGRETSGNEQFF
v_call: TRBV29-1
j_call: TRBJ2-1
cdr3_length: 13
d_call: TRBD2
clone_size: few

cdr3_nt: TGTGCCAGCAGTTACAGGGCCGGGAACACTGAAGCTTTCTTT
cdr3_aa: CASSYRAGNTEAFF
v_call: TRBV12-3/TRBV12-4
j_call: TRBJ1-1
cdr3_length: 14
d_call: -
clone_size: -